Below, 32 T cell receptor beta chains from the same sample are listed, as sequenced in a study of cytomegalovirus exposure and HLA in healthy donors. PCR amplification relied on 60 Vbeta primers (plus 13 Jbeta primers). TCRdb keeps only in-frame clones here, not all; method: immunoSEQ multiplex PCR. The sample has 60,000 to 100,000 clones; the top ten hold approximately 4.2%. Sequencing used PBMCs. These receptors were obtained from a man aged 25-45 years in good health and CMV-seronegative.

The rearrangement joins TRBV27 to TRBJ1-5; D ambiguous. In germline, CDR1 is MNHEY, CDR2 SMNVEV (reference sequence). The CDR3 spans 18 residues. V dropped 5 bases and J dropped 0 bases, with 20 bases sitting between them. CDR3 sequence reads: CASSALQSTGISNQPQHF. DNA for the CDR3: TGTGCCAGCAGTGCACTACAGAGTACGGGGATTAGCAATCAGCCCCAGCATTTT.

The chain is built from TRBV7-2 and TRBJ2-1; TRBD2 matches 8 bases. The CDR3 has 13 residues. Losses at the gene ends were 5 bases for V and 4 bases for J; bases not matched to a gene: 1. Germline-derived CDR1 and CDR2 are SGHTA and FQGNSA. CDR3 sequence reads: CASSPGGYNEQFF. Written as DNA, the CDR3 is TGTGCCAGCAGCCCGGGAGGGTACAATGAGCAGTTCTTC.

This rearrangement joins TRBV6-1 to TRBJ2-5; possibly TRBD2 for D (7 bases). Trimming stripped 4 bases from V and 6 bases from J, with 15 bases between. Per germline, CDR1 MNHNS and CDR2 SASEGT. The CDR3 runs to 14 residues. The CDR3 protein is CASSVGSGGQTQYF. The CDR3 nucleotides are TGTGCCAGCAGTGTGGGATCGGGGGGCCAGACCCAGTACTTC.

The chain recombines TRBV7-3 with TRBJ2-7; tentatively, D is TRBD2 (5 bases). Germline V gene lookup returns CDR1 SGHTA and CDR2 FQGTGA. With 5 bases removed from V and 0 bases from J, the gap between germline ends came to 14 bases. The CDR3 is made up of 15 amino acids. The CDR3, as DNA: TGTGCCAGCAGCCTCCTTGGACTTAGCTCCTACGAGCAGTACTTC. Protein sequence: CASSLLGLSSYEQYF. The entire variable domain, with the rest obtained from reference TRBV7-3 and TRBJ2-7, is as follows: GAGVSQTPSNKVTEKGKYVELRCDPISGHTALYWYRQSLGQGPEFLIYFQGTGAADDSGLPNDRFFAVRPEGSVSTLKIQRTERGDSAVYLCASSLLGLSSYEQYFGPGTRLTVT.

The chain is built from TRBV6-4 and TRBJ2-3, with a possible D match to TRBD2 (5 bases). Germline V gives CDR1 MRHNA, CDR2 SNTAGT. This CDR3 region has 16 residues. V lost 5 bases, J lost 1 base, and 16 bases lay in between. The DNA of the CDR3 is TGTGCCAGCAGTCCAGAGGTCCGGGGTGGCACAGATACGCAGTATTTT. Translation: CASSPEVRGGTDTQYF.

The chain employs TRBV4-1 and TRBJ2-7; 9 positions match TRBD2. This CDR3 spans 16 amino acids. Germline V gene lookup returns CDR1 MGHRA and CDR2 YSYEKL. V shed 3 bases and J 0 bases; nucleotides not matched to a gene: 6. CDR3 in amino acids: CASSQSSSGISYEQYF. In DNA form, the CDR3 reads TGCGCCAGCAGCCAGTCTTCTAGCGGGATCTCCTACGAGCAGTACTTC.

The chain uses TRBV4-2 and TRBJ2-4, with 11 bases identical to TRBD2. The V and J ends lost 4 bases and 7 bases, in that order; junction bases with no gene match: 9. The CDR3 length is 16 residues. CDR1 LGHNA and CDR2 YNFKEQ come from the germline V gene. This CDR3 reads CASSPVSGGAGNIQYF. CDR3 DNA: TGTGCCAGCAGCCCGGTTAGCGGGGGGGCGGGGAACATTCAGTACTTC.

The chain uses TRBV19 and TRBJ2-2, with a weak D call TRBD1 (5 bases). Trimming took off 6 bases at V and 5 bases at J, with 10 bases between the two ends. This CDR3 has 13 residues. Looked up from germline, CDR1 is LNHDA and CDR2 is SQIVND (reference sequence). Here the CDR3 reads CASRPHRTGELFF. CDR3 nucleotides: TGTGCCAGTAGGCCCCACAGGACCGGGGAGCTGTTTTTT.

The gene calls are TRBV13 and TRBJ2-1; possibly TRBD2 for D (6 bases). In germline, CDR1 is PRHDT, CDR2 FYEKMQ (reference sequence). Deletions cut 8 bases from V and 3 bases from J, with 14 bases between. There are 14 residues in the CDR3. The CDR3 sequence: CASREGLNYNEQFF. The CDR3 DNA reads as TGTGCCAGCCGCGAGGGACTTAACTACAATGAGCAGTTCTTC.

J is TRBJ2-1 and V is TRBV5-1, with D unclear. The germline V gene has CDR1 SGHRS and CDR2 YFSETQ. The V end lost 5 bases, the J end lost 0 bases, and 9 bases lay between the germline ends. The CDR3 is 14 residues long. The CDR3 region is CASRFRSSYNEQFF. The CDR3 DNA reads as TGCGCCAGCAGGTTTAGGAGCTCCTACAATGAGCAGTTCTTC.

The rearrangement links TRBV9 to TRBJ2-5; maybe TRBD2 (5 bases). V was shortened by 2 bases and J by 7 bases, with 18 bases between the two germline ends. CDR1 and CDR2 (germline): SGDLS, YYNGEE. The CDR3 runs 15 residues. The CDR3 DNA follows: TGTGCCAGCAGCGTTGGTACAACCGCTCGGGGGACCCAGTACTTC. Its protein product is CASSVGTTARGTQYF.

The V gene is TRBV5-1, the J gene TRBJ2-7; 8 nucleotides agree with TRBD1. Germline V gene lookup returns CDR1 SGHRS and CDR2 YFSETQ. Germline trimming cut 4 bases from V and 2 bases from J; bases unmatched to any gene: 8. This CDR3 has 15 amino acids. CDR3 bases: TGCGCCAGCAGCCCGACAGGACAGGGTCCCTACGAGCAGTACTTC. Residues: CASSPTGQGPYEQYF. Using reference TRBV5-1 and TRBJ2-7 for the parts outside the CDR3, the full variable domain is KAGVTQTPRYLIKTRGQQVTLSCSPISGHRSVSWYQQTPGQGLQFLFEYFSETQRNKGNFPGRFSGRQFSNSRSEMNVSTLELGDSALYLCASSPTGQGPYEQYFGPGTRLTVT.

The V and J genes are TRBV6-1 and TRBJ1-1, with a weak D call TRBD1 (5 bases). V lost 5 bases, J lost 1 base, and 8 bases lay in between. CDR1 is MNHNS and CDR2 is SASEGT in the germline V gene. This CDR3 has 13 residues. DNA for the CDR3: TGTGCCAGCAGTTTGACAGAGAACACTGAAGCTTTCTTT. This encodes CASSLTENTEAFF.

The chain carries TRBV6-1 and TRBJ2-7, with a tentative D call TRBD2 (5 bases). The CDR3 has 14 residues. The germline V and J ends were trimmed by 7 bases and 3 bases, with 16 bases remaining between them. Germline V lookup: CDR1 MNHNS, CDR2 SASEGT. The CDR3 DNA sequence: TGTGCCAGCAAAAGGGAGACGGCGGACTACGAGCAGTACTTC. Protein sequence: CASKRETADYEQYF.

This chain connects TRBV13 to TRBJ2-3; TRBD2 matches 12 bases. The ends lost 1 base at V and 0 bases at J; junction bases unmatched: 5. The CDR3 is 18 amino acids. CDR1 and CDR2 from the germline V gene are PRHDT and FYEKMQ (reference sequence). CDR3 amino acids: CASSLAGLAGTSTDTQYF. CDR3 DNA sequence: TGTGCCAGCAGCTTAGCGGGACTAGCGGGTACTAGCACAGATACGCAGTATTTT.

The genes are TRBV4-1 and TRBJ2-1; 8 positions match TRBD2. The V and J ends lost 4 bases and 3 bases, in that order; junction bases with no gene match: 2. The CDR3 length is 14 residues. The germline V gene encodes CDR1 MGHRA and CDR2 YSYEKL. The CDR3 is CASSLTSGYNEQFF. CDR3 bases: TGCGCCAGCAGCCTTACTAGCGGCTACAATGAGCAGTTCTTC.

This chain connects TRBV30 to TRBJ2-5; possibly TRBD1 for D (6 bases). The CDR3 totals 13 residues. Germline values: CDR1 GTSNPN, CDR2 SVGIG (reference sequence). Deletions cut 2 bases from V and 1 base from J, with 8 bases between. In nucleotides, the CDR3 is TGTGCCTGGAGTAGGGGGATCCAAGAGACCCAGTACTTC. This sequence encodes CAWSRGIQETQYF.

This chain connects TRBV5-1 to TRBJ1-1; the match to TRBD1 covers 9 bases. Germline V gives CDR1 SGHRS, CDR2 YFSETQ. CDR3 length: 13 amino acids. The V segment lost 4 bases and the J segment 9 bases; nucleotides outside the gene matches: 7. The CDR3 is CASSRGDRDKAFF. Here the CDR3 DNA reads TGCGCCAGCAGCCGGGGGGACAGGGACAAAGCTTTCTTT.

The V call is TRBV5-1, the J call TRBJ1-1; 7 nucleotides line up with TRBD1. Germline loops: CDR1 SGHRS, CDR2 YFSETQ. This CDR3 is built from 14 residues. Trimming removed 2 bases from V and 5 bases from J; junction bases left unmatched: 6. Here the CDR3 reads CASSFTGVGTEAFF. The CDR3 DNA sequence: TGCGCCAGCAGCTTCACAGGGGTGGGAACTGAAGCTTTCTTT.

The CDR3 spells CASSSHREEDTEAFF. The CDR3 region has the DNA TGTGCCAGTAGTTCTCACAGGGAAGAGGACACTGAAGCTTTCTTT. The chain uses TRBV19 and TRBJ1-1, with D tentatively TRBD1 (6 bases). V dropped 5 bases and J dropped 3 bases, with 16 bases sitting between them. Germline assignment: CDR1 LNHDA and CDR2 SQIVND (reference sequence). The CDR3 length is 15 residues.

V usage is TRBV11-2 and J usage is TRBJ2-5, with D unclear. The CDR3 length is 14 residues. Germline V gene data show CDR1 as SGHAT and CDR2 as FQNNGV. V lost 0 bases, J lost 2 bases, and 7 bases lay in between. As DNA, the CDR3 is TGTGCCAGCAGCTTAGAGCGGCAGCAAGAGACCCAGTACTTC. As protein: CASSLERQQETQYF.

The rearrangement joins TRBV5-1 to TRBJ2-2; D gene unclear. Trimming stripped 0 bases from V and 1 base from J, with 4 bases between. The CDR3 sequence is 14 residues long. CDR1 is SGHRS and CDR2 is YFSETQ in the germline V gene. In DNA, the CDR3 is TGCGCCAGCAGCTTGGTGCGGAACACCGGGGAGCTGTTTTTT. Its protein is CASSLVRNTGELFF.

This chain joins TRBV5-1 and TRBJ2-5; 10 bases agree with TRBD2. This CDR3 comprises 17 residues. Looked up from germline, CDR1 is SGHRS and CDR2 is YFSETQ. The trim removed 0 bases at V and 5 bases at J, leaving 10 bases unmatched. Written as DNA, the CDR3 is TGCGCCAGCAGCTTGGCCACTAGCGGGGTGGGATTGGAGACCCAGTACTTC. It yields the protein CASSLATSGVGLETQYF.

V gene TRBV10-2 combines with J gene TRBJ1-1; D is uncertain. Germline V gene sequence: CDR1 WSHSY, CDR2 SAAADI. The CDR3 loop spans 14 amino acids. Trimming shortened V by 2 bases and J by 1 base, and 8 bases separated the two germline ends. In DNA form, the CDR3 reads TGCGCCAGCAGTGAGGGCGGGGAGAACACTGAAGCTTTCTTT. It codes for CASSEGGENTEAFF.

The chain carries TRBV27 and TRBJ2-7; a weak D match, TRBD1 (5 bases). The germline gives CDR1 MNHEY, CDR2 SMNVEV (reference sequence). The CDR3 is 13 residues long. V was pared by 0 bases and J by 4 bases, with 7 bases between. CDR3 in amino acids: CASSLSQGYEQYF. Here the CDR3 DNA reads TGTGCCAGCAGTTTATCTCAGGGTTACGAGCAGTACTTC.

The chain uses TRBV5-6 and TRBJ2-5, with D unclear. Trimming took off 1 base at V and 1 base at J, with 17 bases between the two ends. Germline V lookup: CDR1 SGHDT, CDR2 YYEEEE. The CDR3 runs to 17 residues. The CDR3: CASSLKAGGLIQETQYF. CDR3 DNA: TGTGCCAGCAGCTTGAAGGCTGGCGGCCTGATCCAAGAGACCCAGTACTTC.

The chain couples TRBV29-1 to TRBJ2-5, with 9 bases fitting TRBD1. The CDR3 has 16 amino acids. Looked up from germline, CDR1 is SQVTM and CDR2 is ANQGSEA. Trimming took 6 bases from V and 5 from J; bases not matched to a gene: 16. In DNA, the CDR3 is TGCAGCGTCCGACTTACAGGGGGCAGCCCTTCGGAGACCCAGTACTTC. Translating gives CSVRLTGGSPSETQYF. Full variable domain (rest looked up from reference TRBV29-1 and TRBJ2-5): SAVISQKPSRDICQRGTSLTIQCQVDSQVTMMFWYRQQPGQSLTLIATANQGSEATYESGFVIDKFPISRPNLTFSTLTVSNMSPEDSSIYLCSVRLTGGSPSETQYFGPGTRLLVL.

The chain carries TRBV7-9 and TRBJ1-1; a possible D gene is TRBD1 (5 bases). This CDR3 is built from 13 residues. The germline V gene has CDR1 SEHNR and CDR2 FQNEAQ (reference sequence). V lost 4 bases, J lost 5 bases, and 11 bases lay in between. The CDR3 here is CASSWGGRTEAFF. In DNA, the CDR3 is TGTGCCAGCAGCTGGGGGGGTAGAACTGAAGCTTTCTTT. The full variable domain, in which reference TRBV7-9 and TRBJ1-1 provide the parts outside the CDR3, is DTGVSQNPRHKITKRGQNVTFRCDPISEHNRLYWYRQTLGQGPEFLTYFQNEAQLEKSRLLSDRFSAERPKGSFSTLEIQRTEQGDSAMYLCASSWGGRTEAFFGQGTRLTVV.

The rearrangement uses TRBV27 and TRBJ1-2; perhaps TRBD1 as D (6 bases). This CDR3 region has 15 residues. Per germline, CDR1 MNHEY and CDR2 SMNVEV (reference sequence). Trimming took 6 bases from V and 3 from J, leaving 17 bases between them. This CDR3 reads CASSRKYREDYGYTF. CDR3 nucleotide sequence: TGTGCCAGCAGCCGGAAATACAGGGAAGACTATGGCTACACCTTC.

The chain uses TRBV7-9 and TRBJ2-5; 15 nucleotides align to TRBD2. The V segment lost 0 bases and the J segment 4 bases; nucleotides outside the gene matches: 0. The CDR3 has 16 residues. The germline CDR1 and CDR2 sequences are SEHNR and FQNEAQ (reference sequence). DNA of the CDR3: TGTGCCAGCAGCTTAGCGGGACTAGCGGGAGGAGAGACCCAGTACTTC. It specifies CASSLAGLAGGETQYF.

The chain recombines TRBV27 with TRBJ2-2; D call uncertain. V lost 5 bases to trimming and J lost 6 bases, with 7 bases between them. The CDR3 loop spans 12 amino acids. Germline V gene data show CDR1 as MNHEY and CDR2 as SMNVEV (reference sequence). CDR3 nucleotides: TGTGCCAGCAGTCTAGTCGCCGGGGAGCTGTTTTTT. Amino acids: CASSLVAGELFF.

V usage is TRBV20-1 and J usage is TRBJ1-2; no clear D gene. V was shortened by 5 bases and J by 3 bases, with 4 bases between the two germline ends. Germline V lookup: CDR1 DFQATT, CDR2 SNEGSKA (reference sequence). There are 10 residues in the CDR3. The CDR3 protein is CSAPYYGYTF. In nucleotides, the CDR3 is TGCAGTGCTCCATACTATGGCTACACCTTC.